Listed below are T cell receptor beta chains from one sample, sequenced in a study of T cell responses to AZD1222 COVID-19 vaccine. TCRdb's table, derived via immunoSEQ multiplex PCR, lists solely in-frame clones and lacks some. The sample lists roughly 44,000 clones, around 80% occurring once. The specimen comprised peripheral blood, sampled on day 0 of AZD1222 vaccination. The receptors originated from an adult in good health. CDR3s include the opening cysteine and the closing phenylalanine or tryptophan.

>TRBJ2-3|TRBV30
CAWSPADTQYF
>TRBJ2-5|TRBV7-8
CASSLRVWETQYF
>TRBJ1-6|TRBV6-4
CASSDLTKTGTPSSYNSPLHF
>TRBJ2-7|TRBV7-9
CASSSNYEQYF
>TRBJ2-1|TRBV4-1
CASSPRLAGGNNEQFF
>TRBJ1-2|TRBV2
CASTRVGTYYGYTF
>TRBJ1-5|TRBV9
CASSVRTVKAQNQPQHF
>TRBJ2-7|TRBV10-3
CAISEGFLYEQYF
>TRBJ2-7|TRBV7-2
CASSLSNSYEQYF
>TRBJ1-2|TRBV7-2
CASSLTGGFYGYTF
>TRBJ2-5|TRBV12-3/TRBV12-4
CASNSQGFKTQYF
>TRBJ2-5|TRBV4-2
CASSRAGQPTETQYF
>TRBJ1-5|TRBV27
CASSQYPSTPQHF
>TRBJ2-2|TRBV18
CASSPSGTGTPGELFF
>TRBJ2-3|TRBV4-3
CASSQDFSGAGTQYF
>TRBJ2-7|TRBV19
CASSIAAEIYYEQYF
>TRBJ2-3|TRBV2
CASRAPQATDTQYF
>TRBJ1-5|TRBV24-1
CATSDPGYDQPQHF
>TRBJ1-5|TRBV2
CASTNVNPDQPQHF
>TRBJ2-3|TRBV19
CASSPDREDTQYF
>TRBJ1-2|TRBV11-2
CASSDDGMDRELTGYGYTF
>TRBJ2-7|TRBV2
CASKGQELSYEQYF
>TRBJ2-3|TRBV18
CASSPSRGISTDTQYF
>TRBJ1-2|TRBV5-1
CASSRTADGYTF
>TRBJ2-7|TRBV5-8
CASSITPINYEQYF
>TRBJ1-2|TRBV12-3/TRBV12-4
CATSTWGADGYTF
>TRBJ1-2|TRBV6-5
CASSWDPGQPYGYTF
>TRBJ2-7|TRBV4-2
CASSQGDSLALDEQYF
>TRBJ2-1|TRBV4-3
CASSQGVWRNSYNEQFF
>TRBJ1-4|TRBV14
CASSLGPWEKLFF
>TRBJ2-3|TRBV6-5
CASSYAWPSTDTQYF
>TRBJ1-4|TRBV30
CAWSEVVNEKLFF
>TRBJ1-4|TRBV6-1
CASSEGGSANEKLFF
>TRBJ2-4|TRBV25-1
CASSEGGGDENIQYF
>TRBJ1-2|TRBV19
CASSIGVRPYGYTF
>TRBJ2-7|TRBV5-1
CASSWGDHYEQYF
>TRBJ2-2|TRBV11-3
CASSSSSGRGGELFF
>TRBJ2-7|TRBV25-1
CASSDSPRTSAHFYEQYF
>TRBJ1-4|TRBV7-9
CASSPGSANEKLFF
>TRBJ1-1|TRBV16
CASSPPGTADTEAFF
>TRBJ2-6|TRBV7-3
CASSSPDRAGANVLTF
>TRBJ1-6|TRBV5-1
CASSLEGQGTNSPLHF
>TRBJ2-1|TRBV7-9
CASTWGGLSSYNEQFF
>TRBJ1-5|TRBV7-9
CASSENKELSNQPQHF
>TRBJ1-3|TRBV28
CASSHLQGAGNTIYF
>TRBJ1-1|TRBV6-5
CASRDINTEAFF
>TRBJ2-5|TRBV6-5
CASRPSRLGLETQYF
>TRBJ1-5|TRBV6-2/TRBV6-3
CASSYRAGGRGQPQHF
>TRBJ1-2|TRBV5-4
CASSLPDSYGYTF
>TRBJ2-5|TRBV13
CASSLAQWTSGRQETQYF